This T cell receptor (beta chain) was observed in a study of PD-1 blockade in classical Hodgkin lymphoma. Only a few counts were recorded for this clone. Antigen unknown. TCRdb's table, derived via immunoSEQ multiplex PCR, lists solely in-frame clones and lacks some. The data contain 57,000 or so clones, nearly 90% of them singletons. General study results and limits: A significant rise in TCR diversity by C4D1 was seen for CD4+ but not CD8+ cells. Nivolumab initiated under 1 year post-ASCT led to patient exclusion.

Time point specified: cycle 4 day 1 (C4D1), after six to seven weeks of nivolumab. With no exception, relapse followed autologous stem cell transplantation in all patients, and brentuximab vedotin exposure varied. The CDR3 is made up of 14 amino acids. Between the trimmed V and J ends, which lost 5 bases and 9 bases, there was a span of 15 bases. Germline CDR1 reads SGHRS; CDR2 reads YFSETQ. Sequencing was performed on peripheral blood mononuclear cells (PBMCs), taken before the fourth cycle of nivolumab. The origin of this receptor is a human donor with classical Hodgkin lymphoma. The chain couples TRBV5-1 to TRBJ1-6; no clear D gene. The CDR3 DNA is TGCGCCAGCAGGGTGGAGGGATCTGGTTCACCCCTCCACTTT. Amino acids: CASRVEGSGSPLHF.